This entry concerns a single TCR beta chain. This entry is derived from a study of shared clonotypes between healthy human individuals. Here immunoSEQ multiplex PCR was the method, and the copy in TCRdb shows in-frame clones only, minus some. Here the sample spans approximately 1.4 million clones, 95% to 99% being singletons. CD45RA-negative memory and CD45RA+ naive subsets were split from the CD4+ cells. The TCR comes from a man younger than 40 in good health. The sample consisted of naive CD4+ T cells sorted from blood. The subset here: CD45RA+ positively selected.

CDR3 in amino acids: CASSAALNIQYF. CDR3 in DNA: TGTGCCAGCAGCGCCGCCTTAAACATTCAGTACTTC. The chain combines TRBV6-1 with TRBJ2-4, with no clear D. Deletions cut 6 bases from V and 6 bases from J, with 9 bases between. CDR3 length equals 12 residues. Germline V CDR1 and CDR2: MNHNS, SASEGT.